The entry below describes one T cell receptor (beta chain). The data were taken from a study of blood T cell repertoires in COVID-19. The wider study: Nucleic acid was either cDNA or gDNA, and it came from T cells, B-cell-depleted T cells, or PBMCs.

While infection was still active, Seattle patients were enrolled and then followed longitudinally. TCRdb's table, derived via immunoSEQ multiplex PCR, lists solely in-frame clones and lacks some. The repertoire holds about 140,000 clones, with 88% as singletons. The TCR was taken from a human donor with COVID-19, enrolled during active disease. The donor label of this sample is uncertain. Sequenced material: peripheral blood.

Written as DNA, the CDR3 is TGCGCCAGCAGCCCCGGCGCGGGGGCCAGCACAGATACGCAGTATTTT. It is translated as CASSPGAGASTDTQYF. The chain has TRBV5-1 and TRBJ2-3; D is perhaps TRBD2 (7 bases). This CDR3 region has 16 residues. From germline, CDR1 is SGHRS and CDR2 YFSETQ. Trimming stripped 4 bases from V and 0 bases from J, with 15 bases between.